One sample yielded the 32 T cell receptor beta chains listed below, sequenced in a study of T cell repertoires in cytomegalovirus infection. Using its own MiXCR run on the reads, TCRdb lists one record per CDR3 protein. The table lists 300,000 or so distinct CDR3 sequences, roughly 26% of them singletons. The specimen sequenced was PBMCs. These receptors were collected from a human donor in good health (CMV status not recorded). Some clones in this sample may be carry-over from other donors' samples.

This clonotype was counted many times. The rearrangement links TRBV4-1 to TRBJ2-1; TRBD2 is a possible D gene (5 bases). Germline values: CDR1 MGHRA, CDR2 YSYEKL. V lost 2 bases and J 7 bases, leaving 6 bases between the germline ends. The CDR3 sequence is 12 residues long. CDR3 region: CASSQPGNEQFF. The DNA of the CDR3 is TGCGCCAGCAGCCAACCGGGGAATGAGCAGTTCTTC.

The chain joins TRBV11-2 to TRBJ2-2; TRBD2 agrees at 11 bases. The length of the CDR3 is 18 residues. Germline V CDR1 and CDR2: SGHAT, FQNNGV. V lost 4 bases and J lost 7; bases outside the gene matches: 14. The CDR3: CASSSTPTSGGTGGELFF. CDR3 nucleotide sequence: TGTGCCAGCAGCTCGACCCCCACTAGCGGGGGAACGGGCGGGGAGCTGTTTTTT.

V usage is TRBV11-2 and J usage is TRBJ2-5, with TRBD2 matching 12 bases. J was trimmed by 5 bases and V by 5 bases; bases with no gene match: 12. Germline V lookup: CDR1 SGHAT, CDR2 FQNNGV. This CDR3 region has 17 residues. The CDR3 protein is CASSPAPLAGGAETQYF. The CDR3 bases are TGTGCCAGCAGCCCAGCTCCGCTAGCGGGAGGGGCCGAGACCCAGTACTTC.

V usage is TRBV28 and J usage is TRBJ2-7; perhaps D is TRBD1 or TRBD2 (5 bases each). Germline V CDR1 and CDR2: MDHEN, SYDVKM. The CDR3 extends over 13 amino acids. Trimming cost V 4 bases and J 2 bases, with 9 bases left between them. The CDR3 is CASSSGTPYEQYF. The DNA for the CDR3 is TGTGCCAGCAGTTCCGGGACCCCCTACGAGCAGTACTTC.

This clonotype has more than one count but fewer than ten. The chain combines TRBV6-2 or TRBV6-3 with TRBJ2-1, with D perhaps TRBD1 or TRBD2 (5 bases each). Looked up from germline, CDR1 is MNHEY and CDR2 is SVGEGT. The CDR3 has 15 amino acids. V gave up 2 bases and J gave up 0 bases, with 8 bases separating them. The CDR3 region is CASSYRDGSYNEQFF. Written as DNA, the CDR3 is TGTGCCAGCAGTTACAGGGACGGCTCCTACAATGAGCAGTTCTTC.

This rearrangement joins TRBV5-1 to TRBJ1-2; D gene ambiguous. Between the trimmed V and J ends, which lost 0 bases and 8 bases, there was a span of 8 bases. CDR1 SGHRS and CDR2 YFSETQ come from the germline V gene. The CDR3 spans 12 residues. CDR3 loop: CASSLDFQGYTF. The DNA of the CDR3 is TGCGCCAGCAGCTTGGACTTCCAGGGCTACACCTTC.

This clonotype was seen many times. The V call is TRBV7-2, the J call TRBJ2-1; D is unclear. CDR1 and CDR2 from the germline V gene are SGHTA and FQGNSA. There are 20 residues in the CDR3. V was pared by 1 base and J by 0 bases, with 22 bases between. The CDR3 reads CASSLEVVFRLRSSYNEQFF. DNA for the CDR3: TGTGCCAGCAGCTTAGAAGTGGTTTTCAGGCTCCGCAGCTCCTACAATGAGCAGTTCTTC.

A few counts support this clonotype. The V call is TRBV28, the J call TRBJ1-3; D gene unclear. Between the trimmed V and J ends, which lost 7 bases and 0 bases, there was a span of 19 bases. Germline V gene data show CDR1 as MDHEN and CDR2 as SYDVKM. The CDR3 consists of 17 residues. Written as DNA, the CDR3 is TGTGCCAGCACCGACATTCTACTATCGAGCTCTGGAAACACCATATATTTT. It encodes CASTDILLSSSGNTIYF.

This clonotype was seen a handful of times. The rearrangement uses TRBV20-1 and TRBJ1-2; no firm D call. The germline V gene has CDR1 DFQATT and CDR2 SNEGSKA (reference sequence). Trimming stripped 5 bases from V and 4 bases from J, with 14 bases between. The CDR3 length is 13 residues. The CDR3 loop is CSASGSGGYGYTF. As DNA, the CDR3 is TGCAGTGCTTCAGGATCCGGCGGCTATGGCTACACCTTC.

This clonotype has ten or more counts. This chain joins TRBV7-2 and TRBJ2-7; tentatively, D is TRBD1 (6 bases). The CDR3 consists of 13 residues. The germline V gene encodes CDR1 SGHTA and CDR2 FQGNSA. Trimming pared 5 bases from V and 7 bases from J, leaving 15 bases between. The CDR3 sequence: CASSHDQGREQYF. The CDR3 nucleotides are TGTGCCAGCAGCCACGACCAGGGGCGAGAGCAGTACTTC.

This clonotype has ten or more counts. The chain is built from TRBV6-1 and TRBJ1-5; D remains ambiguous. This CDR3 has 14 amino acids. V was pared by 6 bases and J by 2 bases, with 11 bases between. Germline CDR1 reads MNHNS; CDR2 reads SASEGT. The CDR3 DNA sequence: TGTGCCAGCAGACGCGGGGAGGGCAATCAGCCCCAGCATTTT. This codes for CASRRGEGNQPQHF.

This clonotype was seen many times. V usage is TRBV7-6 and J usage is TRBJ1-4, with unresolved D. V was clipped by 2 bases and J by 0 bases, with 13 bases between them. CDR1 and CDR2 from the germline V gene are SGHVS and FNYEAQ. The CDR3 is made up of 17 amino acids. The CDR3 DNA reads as TGTGCCAGCAGCTTATGGCCCAACAGAGCAACTAATGAAAAACTGTTTTTT. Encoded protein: CASSLWPNRATNEKLFF.

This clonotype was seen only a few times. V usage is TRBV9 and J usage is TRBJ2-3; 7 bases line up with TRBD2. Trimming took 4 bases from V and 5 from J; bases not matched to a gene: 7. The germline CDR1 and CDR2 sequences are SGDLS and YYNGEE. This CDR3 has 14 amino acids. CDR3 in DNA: TGTGCCAGCAGCCCGGCGGGAGATCTAGATACGCAGTATTTT. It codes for CASSPAGDLDTQYF.

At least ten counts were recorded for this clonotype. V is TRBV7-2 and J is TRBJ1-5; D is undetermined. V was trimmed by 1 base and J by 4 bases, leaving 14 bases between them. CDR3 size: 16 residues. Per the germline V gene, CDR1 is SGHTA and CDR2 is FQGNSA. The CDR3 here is CASSLGLDIGNQPQHF. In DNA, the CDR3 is TGTGCCAGCAGCTTAGGTCTCGACATAGGGAATCAGCCCCAGCATTTT.

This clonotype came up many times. CDR3 DNA sequence: TGCAGTGCTCCCGAGATACAGGGTTTAGTTGGCTACACCTTC. Translation gives CSAPEIQGLVGYTF. The chain has TRBV20-1 and TRBJ1-2, with D tentatively TRBD1 (6 bases). Looked up from germline, CDR1 is DFQATT and CDR2 is SNEGSKA (reference sequence). The V end was cut by 5 bases, the J end by 7 bases, with 20 bases between. CDR3 length: 14 residues.

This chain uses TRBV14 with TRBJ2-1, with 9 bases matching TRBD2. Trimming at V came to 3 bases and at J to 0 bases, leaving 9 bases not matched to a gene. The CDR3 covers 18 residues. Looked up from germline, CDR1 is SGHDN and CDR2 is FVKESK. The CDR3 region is CASSQRTSARSSYNEQFF. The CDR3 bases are TGTGCCAGCAGCCAGCGGACTAGCGCAAGGAGCTCCTACAATGAGCAGTTCTTC.

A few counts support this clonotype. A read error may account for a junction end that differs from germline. DNA for the CDR3: TGTGCTAGCAGCTTAGTCCTAGCGGGTAGCAGTGAGCAGTTCTTC. It translates to CASSLVLAGSSEQFF. The rearrangement joins TRBV7-7 to TRBJ2-1; 8 nucleotides agree with TRBD2. The germline CDR1 and CDR2 sequences are SSHAT and FNYEAQ (reference sequence). The CDR3 spans 15 residues. Full variable domain (missing parts from reference TRBV7-7 and TRBJ2-1): GAGVSQSPRYKVTKRGQDVTLRCDPISSHATLYWYQQALGQGPEFLTYFNYEAQPDKSGLPSDRFSAERPEGSISTLTIQRTEQRDSAMYRCASSLVLAGSSEQFFGPGTRLTVL.

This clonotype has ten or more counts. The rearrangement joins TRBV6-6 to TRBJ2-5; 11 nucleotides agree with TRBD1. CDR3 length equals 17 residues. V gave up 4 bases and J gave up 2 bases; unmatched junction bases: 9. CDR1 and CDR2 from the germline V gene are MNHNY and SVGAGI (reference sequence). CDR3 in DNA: TGTGCCAGCAGTTTAACCGCTGGGACAGGGGGACAAGAGACCCAGTACTTC. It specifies CASSLTAGTGGQETQYF.

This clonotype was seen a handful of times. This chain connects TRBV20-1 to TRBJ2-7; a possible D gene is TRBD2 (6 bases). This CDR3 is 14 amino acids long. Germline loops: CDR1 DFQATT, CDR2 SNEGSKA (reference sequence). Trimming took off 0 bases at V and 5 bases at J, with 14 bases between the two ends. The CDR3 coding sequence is TGCAGTGCTAGAGATCCGAGGGGCGGGGACGAGCAGTACTTC. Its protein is CSARDPRGGDEQYF.

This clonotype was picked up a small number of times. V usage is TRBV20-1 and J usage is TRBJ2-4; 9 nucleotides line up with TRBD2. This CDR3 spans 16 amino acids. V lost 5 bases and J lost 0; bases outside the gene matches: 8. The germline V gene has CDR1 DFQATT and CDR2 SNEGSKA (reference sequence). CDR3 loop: CSALAGRGRAKNIQYF. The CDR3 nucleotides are TGCAGTGCTCTAGCGGGAAGAGGGAGAGCCAAAAACATTCAGTACTTC.

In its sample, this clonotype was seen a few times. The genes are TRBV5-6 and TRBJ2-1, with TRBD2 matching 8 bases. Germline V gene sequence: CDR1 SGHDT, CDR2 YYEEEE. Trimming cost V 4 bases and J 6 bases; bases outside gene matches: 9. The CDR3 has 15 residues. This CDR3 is CASSGAGAKGNEQFF. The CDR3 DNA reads TGTGCCAGCAGCGGAGCGGGAGCCAAGGGCAATGAGCAGTTCTTC.

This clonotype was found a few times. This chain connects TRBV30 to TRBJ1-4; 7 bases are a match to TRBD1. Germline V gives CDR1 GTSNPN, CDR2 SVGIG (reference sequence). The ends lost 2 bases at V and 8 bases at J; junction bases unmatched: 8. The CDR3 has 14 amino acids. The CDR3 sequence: CAWSRTGTDEKLFF. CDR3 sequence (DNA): TGTGCCTGGAGTCGCACCGGGACAGACGAAAAACTGTTTTTT.

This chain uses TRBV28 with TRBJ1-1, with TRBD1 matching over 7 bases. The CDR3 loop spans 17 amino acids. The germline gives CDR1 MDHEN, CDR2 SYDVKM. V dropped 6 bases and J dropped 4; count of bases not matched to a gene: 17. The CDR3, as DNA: TGTGCCAGCAGCCTTATCTATACGACAGGGATGTCCACTGAAGCTTTCTTT. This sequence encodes CASSLIYTTGMSTEAFF.

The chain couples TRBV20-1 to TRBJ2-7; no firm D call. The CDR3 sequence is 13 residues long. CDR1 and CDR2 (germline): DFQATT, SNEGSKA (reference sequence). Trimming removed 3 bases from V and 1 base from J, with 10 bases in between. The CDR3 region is CSARLDLSYEQYF. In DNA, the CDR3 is TGCAGTGCTAGGCTCGATCTTTCCTACGAGCAGTACTTC.

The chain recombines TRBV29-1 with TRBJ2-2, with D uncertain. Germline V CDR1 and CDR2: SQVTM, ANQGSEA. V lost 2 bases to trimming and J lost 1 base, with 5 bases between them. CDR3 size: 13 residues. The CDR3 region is CSVEWMNTGELFF. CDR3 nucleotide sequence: TGCAGCGTTGAATGGATGAACACCGGGGAGCTGTTTTTT.

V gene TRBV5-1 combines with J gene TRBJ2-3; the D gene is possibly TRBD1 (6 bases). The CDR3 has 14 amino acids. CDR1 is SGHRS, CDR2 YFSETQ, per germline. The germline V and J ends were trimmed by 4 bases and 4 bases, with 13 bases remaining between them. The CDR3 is CASSILQGPDTQYF. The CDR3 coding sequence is TGCGCCAGCAGCATACTACAGGGTCCAGATACGCAGTATTTT.

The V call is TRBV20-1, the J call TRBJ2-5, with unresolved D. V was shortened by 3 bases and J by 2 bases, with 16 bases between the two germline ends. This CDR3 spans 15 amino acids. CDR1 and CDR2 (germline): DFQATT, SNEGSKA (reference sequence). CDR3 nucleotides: TGCAGTGCTAGTAACGCAGGAGTGGGTCAAGAGACCCAGTACTTC. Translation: CSASNAGVGQETQYF.

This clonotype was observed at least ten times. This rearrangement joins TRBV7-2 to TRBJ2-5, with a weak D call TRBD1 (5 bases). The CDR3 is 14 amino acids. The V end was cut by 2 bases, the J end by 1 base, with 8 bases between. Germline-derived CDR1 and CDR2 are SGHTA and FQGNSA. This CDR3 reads CASSLRGSQETQYF. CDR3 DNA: TGTGCCAGCAGCTTAAGGGGCAGCCAAGAGACCCAGTACTTC.

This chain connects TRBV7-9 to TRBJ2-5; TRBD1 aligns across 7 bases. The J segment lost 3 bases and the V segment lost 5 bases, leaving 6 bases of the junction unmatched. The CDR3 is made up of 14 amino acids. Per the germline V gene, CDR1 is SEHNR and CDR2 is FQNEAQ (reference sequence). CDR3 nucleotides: TGTGCCAGCAGCGGGGGACAGTACGAAGAGACCCAGTACTTC. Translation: CASSGGQYEETQYF.

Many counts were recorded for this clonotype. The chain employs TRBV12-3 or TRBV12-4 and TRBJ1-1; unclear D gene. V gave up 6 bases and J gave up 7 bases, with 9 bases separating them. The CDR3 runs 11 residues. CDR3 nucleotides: TGTGCCAGCAGGTGGACCGATGAAGCTTTCTTT. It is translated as CASRWTDEAFF.

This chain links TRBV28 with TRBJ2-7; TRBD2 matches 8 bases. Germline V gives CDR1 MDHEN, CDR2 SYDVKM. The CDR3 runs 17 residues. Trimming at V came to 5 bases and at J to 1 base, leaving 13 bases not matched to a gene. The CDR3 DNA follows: TGTGCCAGCAGTCCCCCGGGGGGCGGGGGGTTATCCTACGAGCAGTACTTC. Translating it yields CASSPPGGGGLSYEQYF.

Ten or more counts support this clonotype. This CDR3 is CASSLAAGVDYGYTF. CDR3 coding DNA: TGTGCCAGCAGTTTGGCGGCGGGTGTGGACTATGGCTACACCTTC. V and J are TRBV12-3 or TRBV12-4 and TRBJ1-2, with D unresolved. CDR3 length equals 15 residues. The germline V and J ends were trimmed by 3 bases and 3 bases, with 14 bases remaining between them.